Given below is one TCR beta chain in context. Its antigen is not identified. The data originate from a study of cytomegalovirus exposure and HLA in healthy donors. Study results and limitations: The study flagged around 160 TCR beta chains as cytomegalovirus-associated. With further analysis later on, most CMV-associated TCR beta chains appeared HLA-restricted. Differences between HLA loci emerged in a later analysis of TCR association rates, with DRB1 most and HLA-C fewest.

The study ran its PCR with 60 Vbeta and 13 Jbeta primers. Clones were read by immunoSEQ multiplex PCR, and TCRdb kept only the in-frame ones, dropping some. The sample holds under 110,000 clones, about 70% seen once. Germline CDR1 is SNHLY and CDR2 is FYNNEI. The CDR3 covers 18 residues. The V gene lost 5 bases and the J gene lost 3 bases, with 25 bases spanning the gap. The receptor was isolated from a woman in her fifties or sixties in good health and CMV-seropositive. The chain recombines TRBV2 with TRBJ1-1; D is unclear. Sequenced material: PBMCs. The CDR3 reads CASSHPVFQAALYTEAFF. The DNA of the CDR3 is TGTGCCAGCAGTCACCCAGTTTTCCAGGCCGCTCTTTACACTGAAGCTTTCTTT.